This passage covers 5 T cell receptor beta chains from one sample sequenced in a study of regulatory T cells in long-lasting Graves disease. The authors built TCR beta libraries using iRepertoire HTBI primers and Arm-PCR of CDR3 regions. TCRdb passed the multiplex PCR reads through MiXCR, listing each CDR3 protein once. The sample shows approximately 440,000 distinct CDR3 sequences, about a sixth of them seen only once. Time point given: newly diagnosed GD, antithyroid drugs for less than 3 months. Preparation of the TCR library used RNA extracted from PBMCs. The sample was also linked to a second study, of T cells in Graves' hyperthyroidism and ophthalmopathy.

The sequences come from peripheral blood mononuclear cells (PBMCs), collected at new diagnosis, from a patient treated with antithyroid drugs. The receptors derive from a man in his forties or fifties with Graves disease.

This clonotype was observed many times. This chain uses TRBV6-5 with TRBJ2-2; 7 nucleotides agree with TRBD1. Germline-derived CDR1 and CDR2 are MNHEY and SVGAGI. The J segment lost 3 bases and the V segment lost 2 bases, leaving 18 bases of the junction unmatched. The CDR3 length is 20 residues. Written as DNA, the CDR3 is TGTGCCAGCAGTTACCGAACTCTTGAACGACAGGGCTTTCACACCGGGGAGCTGTTTTTT. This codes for CASSYRTLERQGFHTGELFF.

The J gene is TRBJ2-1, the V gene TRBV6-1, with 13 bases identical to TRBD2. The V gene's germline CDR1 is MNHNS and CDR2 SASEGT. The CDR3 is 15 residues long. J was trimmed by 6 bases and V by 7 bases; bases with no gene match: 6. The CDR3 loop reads CASTPGTSGTNEQFF. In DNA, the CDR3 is TGTGCCAGCACTCCAGGGACTAGCGGGACCAATGAGCAGTTCTTC.

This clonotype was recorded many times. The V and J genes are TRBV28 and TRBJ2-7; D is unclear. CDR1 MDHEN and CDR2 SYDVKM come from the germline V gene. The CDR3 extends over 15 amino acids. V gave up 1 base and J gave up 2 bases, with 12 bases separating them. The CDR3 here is CASSLSAALTYEQYF. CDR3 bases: TGTGCCAGCAGTTTATCGGCAGCCCTCACCTACGAGCAGTACTTC.

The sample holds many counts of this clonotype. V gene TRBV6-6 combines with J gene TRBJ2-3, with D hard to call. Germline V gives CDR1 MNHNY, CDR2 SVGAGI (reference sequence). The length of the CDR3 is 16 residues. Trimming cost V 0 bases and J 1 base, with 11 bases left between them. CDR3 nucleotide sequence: TGTGCCAGCAGTTACTCGAGCGTAATACGCACAGATACGCAGTATTTT. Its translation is CASSYSSVIRTDTQYF.

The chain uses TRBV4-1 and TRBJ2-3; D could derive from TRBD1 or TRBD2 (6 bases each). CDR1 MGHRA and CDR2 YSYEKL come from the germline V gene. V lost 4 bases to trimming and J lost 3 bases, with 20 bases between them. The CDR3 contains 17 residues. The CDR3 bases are TGCGCCAGCAGCCCGGGGCGGGGACAATCTTTGACAGATACGCAGTATTTT. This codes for CASSPGRGQSLTDTQYF.